These T cell receptor beta chains were read from a single sample in a study of T cells in Graves' hyperthyroidism and ophthalmopathy. Each CDR3 protein gets one entry after TCRdb re-called the multiplex PCR reads with MiXCR. Among under 400,000 distinct CDR3 sequences listed, roughly 18% were seen once. Specimen: blood. The receptors here all came from a woman aged 40 to 50 with Graves' ophthalmopathy. The CDR3 runs from the conserved cysteine through the conserved F or W. The D gene is left open where the match is weak. Clone size is stated in some rows and not others, as once, few, many or a class when expanded.

CDR3nt: TGTGCCAGCAGGGCGTCGACAGGGGGCAATCAGCCCCAGCATTTT
CDR3aa: CASRASTGGNQPQHF
d_gene: TRBD1
len: 15
abundance: many
j_gene: TRBJ1-5
v_gene: TRBV10-3

CDR3nt: TGCGCCAGCAGCCAAGTCGGCAGGGGGGCCAAAAACATTCAGTACTTC
CDR3aa: CASSQVGRGAKNIQYF
d_gene: TRBD1
len: 16
abundance: many
j_gene: TRBJ2-4
v_gene: TRBV4-1

CDR3nt: TGTGCCAGCAGTTGGGCAGCTATAGGCAATCAGCCCCAGCATTTT
CDR3aa: CASSWAAIGNQPQHF
d_gene: -
len: 15
abundance: many
j_gene: TRBJ1-5
v_gene: TRBV12-3/TRBV12-4

CDR3nt: TGTGCCTGGAAGTATCTACAGAACACCGGGGAGCTGTTTTTT
CDR3aa: CAWKYLQNTGELFF
d_gene: -
len: 14
abundance: many
j_gene: TRBJ2-2
v_gene: TRBV30

CDR3nt: TGCGCCAGCAGTTATCCCTGGGAGGAGACCCAGTACTTC
CDR3aa: CASSYPWEETQYF
d_gene: -
len: 13
abundance: once
j_gene: TRBJ2-5
v_gene: TRBV5-1

CDR3nt: TGTGCCAGCAGCTCCGGGACAGTCCTCTACGAGCAGTACTTC
CDR3aa: CASSSGTVLYEQYF
d_gene: TRBD1
len: 14
abundance: many
j_gene: TRBJ2-7
v_gene: TRBV28

CDR3nt: TGTGCCAGCAGTTACTCGGACCCGAACACTGAAGCTTTCTTT
CDR3aa: CASSYSDPNTEAFF
d_gene: -
len: 14
abundance: many
j_gene: TRBJ1-1
v_gene: TRBV6-5

CDR3nt: TGTGCCAGCAGCGAGGGAGGATGGTACACTGAAGCTTTCTTT
CDR3aa: CASSEGGWYTEAFF
d_gene: -
len: 14
abundance: -
j_gene: TRBJ1-1
v_gene: TRBV12-3/TRBV12-4

CDR3nt: TGTGCCTGGAGTGTACCAGCGGGAGTTATGGGCGAGCAGTACTTC
CDR3aa: CAWSVPAGVMGEQYF
d_gene: TRBD2
len: 15
abundance: many
j_gene: TRBJ2-7
v_gene: TRBV30

CDR3nt: TGTGCCAGCAGTCCCCTGTCAGGGGGCAATCAGCCCCAGCATTTT
CDR3aa: CASSPLSGGNQPQHF
d_gene: -
len: 15
abundance: many
j_gene: TRBJ1-5
v_gene: TRBV6-1

CDR3nt: TGCAGCGTTGTCATTTTGGCGGGAGGGTCCTACGAGCAGTACTTC
CDR3aa: CSVVILAGGSYEQYF
d_gene: TRBD2
len: 15
abundance: -
j_gene: TRBJ2-7
v_gene: TRBV29-1

CDR3nt: TGCGCCAGCAGCCAAGGCCGAACCGGGGAGCTGTTTTTT
CDR3aa: CASSQGRTGELFF
d_gene: -
len: 13
abundance: many
j_gene: TRBJ2-2
v_gene: TRBV4-1

CDR3nt: TGTGCCAGCAGTTTGTCCGACCAGGGGGAGACCCAGTACTTC
CDR3aa: CASSLSDQGETQYF
d_gene: -
len: 14
abundance: many
j_gene: TRBJ2-5
v_gene: TRBV28

CDR3nt: TGTGCCAGCAGCGTAGACTTCTATGGCTACACCTTC
CDR3aa: CASSVDFYGYTF
d_gene: -
len: 12
abundance: many
j_gene: TRBJ1-2
v_gene: TRBV9

CDR3nt: TGTGCCATCCAGTTAGGTGGGGTACGCACAGATACGCAGTATTTT
CDR3aa: CAIQLGGVRTDTQYF
d_gene: -
len: 15
abundance: -
j_gene: TRBJ2-3
v_gene: TRBV10-3

CDR3nt: TGCGCCAGCAGCCCGAATGGGCTCCTCTCTGGAAACACCATATATTTT
CDR3aa: CASSPNGLLSGNTIYF
d_gene: -
len: 16
abundance: many
j_gene: TRBJ1-3
v_gene: TRBV5-1